Listed below are T cell receptor beta chains from one sample, sequenced in a study of T cell responses to AZD1222 COVID-19 vaccine. Some clones are missing from TCRdb's copy, which holds only in-frame ones; the method was immunoSEQ multiplex PCR. The data contain more than 100,000 clones, 88% of them seen just once; the ten biggest clones take up 7.5% to 8%. Source: peripheral blood, taken on day 0 of AZD1222 vaccination. These receptors originate from an adult in good health. CDR3s include the opening cysteine and the closing phenylalanine or tryptophan. Each record gives: J gene, clone size, D gene, V gene, CDR3 DNA, CDR3 protein. The D gene is left open where the match is weak. Not all rows give a size; the values are once, few, many and, for expanded clones, a class.

TRBJ2-7	.	.	TRBV6-5	TGTGCCAGCAGGCCGGATTCCGCAGCCTACGAGCAGTACTTC	CASRPDSAAYEQYF
TRBJ2-3	.	.	TRBV7-9	TGTGCCAGCAGCCGTTCAGGGGGGGGAAGCACAGATACGCAGTATTTT	CASSRSGGGSTDTQYF
TRBJ2-7	.	.	TRBV2	TGTGCCAGCAGTGAGCTCCAGGACAGAACACACGAGCAGTACTTC	CASSELQDRTHEQYF
TRBJ1-2	.	.	TRBV6-5	TGTGCCAGCAGCTCGGAGAGGTACGGCTACTATGGCTACACCTTC	CASSSERYGYYGYTF
TRBJ2-3	.	.	TRBV27	TGTGCCAGCAAAACTTTCGGACTATCGGGCACAGATACGCAGTATTTT	CASKTFGLSGTDTQYF
TRBJ1-5	.	.	TRBV5-6	TGTGCCAGCAGCTATATGAACCCATACTATAGCAATCAGCCCCAGCATTTT	CASSYMNPYYSNQPQHF
TRBJ2-3	.	.	TRBV5-6	TGTGCCAGCAGCCCCCCTAGCGCGACTAGCACAGATACGCAGTATTTT	CASSPPSATSTDTQYF
TRBJ2-3	.	.	TRBV27	TGTGCCAGCAGTTTATGGCAGTCCAGCACAGATACGCAGTATTTT	CASSLWQSSTDTQYF
TRBJ1-1	.	TRBD1	TRBV9	TGTGCCAGCAGCGAGGGACAGCACACTGAAGCTTTCTTT	CASSEGQHTEAFF
TRBJ1-5	.	.	TRBV18	TGTGCCAGCTCAGCAGGGGATAGCAATCAGCCCCAGCATTTT	CASSAGDSNQPQHF
TRBJ2-7	once	TRBD2	TRBV24-1	TGTGCCACCATTCGGACTAGCGTGTCCTACGAGCAGTACTTC	CATIRTSVSYEQYF
TRBJ2-5	.	TRBD2	TRBV5-1	TGCGCCAGCAGCCGAACTAGCGGGGGGGCCGTAGAGACCCAGTACTTC	CASSRTSGGAVETQYF
TRBJ2-7	.	TRBD1	TRBV7-8	TGTGCCAGCAGCGCCTCGGGACAGGGGGCGGGCGAGCAGTACTTC	CASSASGQGAGEQYF
TRBJ1-6	.	.	TRBV7-6	TGTGCCAGCAGCTTAGCGGACGGAAATTCACCCCTCCACTTT	CASSLADGNSPLHF
TRBJ1-1	few	.	TRBV6-5	TGTGCCAGCAGTCCCACCGGCCCCGGGCGACCGGGGGCTTTCTTT	CASSPTGPGRPGAFF
TRBJ2-5	.	.	TRBV3-1/TRBV3-2	TGTGCCAGCCGAGGGACCAACCAAGAGACCCAGTACTTC	CASRGTNQETQYF
TRBJ1-1	.	.	TRBV9	TGTGCCAGCAGCCCCTCGGCAGACCTGAACACTGAAGCTTTCTTT	CASSPSADLNTEAFF
TRBJ2-5	.	TRBD1	TRBV12-3/TRBV12-4	TGTGCCAGCAGACAGGGGGTGTTGGAGACCCAGTACTTC	CASRQGVLETQYF
TRBJ1-1	.	.	TRBV10-2	TGCGCCAGCAACTACCTGGGGCGAACTGAAGCTTTCTTT	CASNYLGRTEAFF
TRBJ2-1	.	TRBD1	TRBV9	TGTGCCAGCAGCGTTCAGGGGGCATCAGCCTACAATGAGCAGTTCTTC	CASSVQGASAYNEQFF
TRBJ2-7	.	TRBD2	TRBV2	TGTGCCAGCAGTGATAGGAGCGGGAGGGGCGAGCAGTACTTC	CASSDRSGRGEQYF
TRBJ1-1	.	.	TRBV27	TGTGCCAGAGAGGGGCAGGTGTACACTGAAGCTTTCTTT	CAREGQVYTEAFF
TRBJ2-7	once	TRBD2	TRBV6-5	TGTGCCACCCACTCTCAGCGGGGGGCTTACGAGCAGTACTTC	CATHSQRGAYEQYF
TRBJ2-2	.	.	TRBV7-9	TGTGCCAGCAGCGGGGGCGGAGCAGGAAACACCGGGGAGCTGTTTTTT	CASSGGGAGNTGELFF
TRBJ1-3	.	.	TRBV7-2	TGTGCCAGCAGCTTAAGGCCCGGACAAGCTGGAAACACCATATATTTT	CASSLRPGQAGNTIYF
TRBJ1-2	.	TRBD1	TRBV3-1/TRBV3-2	TGTGCCAGCAGCCAGGGACAGGACTATGGCTACACCTTC	CASSQGQDYGYTF
TRBJ2-2	.	TRBD1	TRBV28	TGTGCCAGCGGGTACTCGGGACAGGGGGCCGGGGAGCTGTTTTTT	CASGYSGQGAGELFF
TRBJ1-1	.	TRBD1	TRBV14	TGTGCCAGCAGCCCGATTACAGGGGCGAACACTGAAGCTTTCTTT	CASSPITGANTEAFF
TRBJ2-5	.	.	TRBV25-1	TGTGCCAGCAGTGAATATGGAGGGAGCCAAGAGACCCAGTACTTC	CASSEYGGSQETQYF
TRBJ1-5	.	.	TRBV24-1	TGTGCCACCAGTGATTTGCGGGAGGGGAATCAGCCCCAGCATTTT	CATSDLREGNQPQHF
TRBJ1-1	.	.	TRBV14	TGTGCCAGCAGCCACGTGGGGGGCACTGAAGCTTTCTTT	CASSHVGGTEAFF
TRBJ2-7	.	TRBD2	TRBV20-1	TGCAGTGGTAGTCTAGCGGGAGTAGGGGAGCAGTACTTC	CSGSLAGVGEQYF
TRBJ1-2	few	TRBD1	TRBV27	TGTGCCACAGCGGACAGGGGCCGGGATGGCTACACCTTC	CATADRGRDGYTF
TRBJ1-5	.	.	TRBV14	TGTGCCAGCAGCCAACCACAGGGTAGTGGCAATCAGCCCCAGCATTTT	CASSQPQGSGNQPQHF
TRBJ2-7	.	.	TRBV6-2/TRBV6-3	TGTGCCAGCAGCAGGAAAGGACCCGAGTACTTC	CASSRKGPEYF
TRBJ1-5	once	TRBD1	TRBV11-2	TGTGCCAGCAGCTTAGGACAGGGGCCGAATCAGCCCCAGCATTTT	CASSLGQGPNQPQHF
TRBJ2-1	.	TRBD1	TRBV10-1	TGCGCCAGCAGTCGGGACAGGGGGCGCATTGAGCAGTTCTTC	CASSRDRGRIEQFF
TRBJ2-7	.	.	TRBV5-1	TGCGCCAGCAGCTTGGTTCTAGGACAACTGGGCGAGCAGTACTTC	CASSLVLGQLGEQYF
TRBJ2-3	once	.	TRBV29-1	TGCAGCGTTGTCGGGGAGGCAGATACGCAGTATTTT	CSVVGEADTQYF